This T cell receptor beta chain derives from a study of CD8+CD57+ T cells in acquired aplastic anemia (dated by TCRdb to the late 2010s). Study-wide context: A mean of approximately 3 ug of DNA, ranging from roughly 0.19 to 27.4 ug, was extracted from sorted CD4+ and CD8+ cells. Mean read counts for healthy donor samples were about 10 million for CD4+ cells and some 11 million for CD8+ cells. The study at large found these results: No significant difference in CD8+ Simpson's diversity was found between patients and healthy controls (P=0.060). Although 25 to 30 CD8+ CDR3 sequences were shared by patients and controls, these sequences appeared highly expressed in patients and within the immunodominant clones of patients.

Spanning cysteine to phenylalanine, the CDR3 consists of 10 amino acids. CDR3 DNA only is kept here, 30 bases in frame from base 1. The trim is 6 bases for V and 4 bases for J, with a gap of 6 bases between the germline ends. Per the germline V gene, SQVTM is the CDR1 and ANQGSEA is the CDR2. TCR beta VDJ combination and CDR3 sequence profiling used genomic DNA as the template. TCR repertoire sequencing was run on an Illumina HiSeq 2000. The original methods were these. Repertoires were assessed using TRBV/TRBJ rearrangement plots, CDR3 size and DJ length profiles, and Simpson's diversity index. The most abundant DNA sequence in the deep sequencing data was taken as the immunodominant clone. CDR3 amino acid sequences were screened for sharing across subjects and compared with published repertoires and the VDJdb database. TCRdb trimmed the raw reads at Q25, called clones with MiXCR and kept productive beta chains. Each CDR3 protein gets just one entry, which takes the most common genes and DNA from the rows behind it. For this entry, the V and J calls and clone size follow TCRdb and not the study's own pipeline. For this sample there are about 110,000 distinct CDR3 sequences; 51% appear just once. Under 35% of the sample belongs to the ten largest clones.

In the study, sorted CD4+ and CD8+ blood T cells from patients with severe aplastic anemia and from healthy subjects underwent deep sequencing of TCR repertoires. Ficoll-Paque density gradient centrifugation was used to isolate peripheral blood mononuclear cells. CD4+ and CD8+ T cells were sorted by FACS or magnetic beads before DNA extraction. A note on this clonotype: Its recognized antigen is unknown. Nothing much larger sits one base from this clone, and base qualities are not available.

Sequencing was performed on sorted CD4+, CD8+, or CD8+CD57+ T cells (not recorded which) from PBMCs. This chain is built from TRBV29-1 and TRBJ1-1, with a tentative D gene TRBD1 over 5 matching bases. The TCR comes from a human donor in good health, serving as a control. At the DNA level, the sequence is TGCAGCGTAGGGGCCACTGAAGCTTTCTTT. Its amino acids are CSVGATEAFF. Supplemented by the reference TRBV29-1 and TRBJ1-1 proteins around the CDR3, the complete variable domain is SAVISQKPSRDICQRGTSLTIQCQVDSQVTMMFWYRQQPGQSLTLIATANQGSEATYESGFVIDKFPISRPNLTFSTLTVSNMSPEDSSIYLCSVGATEAFFGQGTRLTVV.